This T cell receptor (beta chain) was identified during a study of identifying expanded T cells in peripheral blood. Profiled with immunoSEQ multiplex PCR; TCRdb holds only in-frame clones, not every one. Counted here are approximately 130,000 clones, 86% occurring once; the ten biggest clones make up 8.4%. Findings and limits, study-wide: Approximately two-week clone count variance significantly increased as total template count grew. About 1.2 clones differed between technical replicates, versus 16.4 and 19 over time.

This clone was seen only once. The antigen is undetermined. Trimming took off 4 bases at V and 2 bases at J, with 21 bases between the two ends. The CDR3 extends over 17 amino acids. Germline V gene lookup returns CDR1 MGHRA and CDR2 YSYEKL. Collection occurred without any documented infections or immune events in donors. Sequences were obtained from blood. This TCR was sampled from a person aged 18-70 years in good health. The chain couples TRBV4-1 to TRBJ2-7; D not resolved. The CDR3 region is CASSLLPPGMGTYEQYF. CDR3 sequence (DNA): TGCGCCAGCAGCCTCTTACCCCCGGGCATGGGGACCTACGAGCAGTACTTC.